These 18 T cell receptor beta chains share one sample of origin, sequenced in a study of low-dose radiotherapy and immunotherapy resistance in tumors. Time point meaning: before trial treatment. Priming of first-strand cDNA relied on TRAV- and TRBV-specific primers (covering alpha and beta chains). Using a constant-region primer together with a V-primer adapter, TCRs were subjected to about 20 PCR cycles of amplification. TCRdb analysed the reads with MiXCR anew, one entry per CDR3 protein. The table has about 64,000 distinct CDR3 sequences, about a quarter seen once. Sequenced material: PBMCs, taken before treatment. The receptors were sampled from a male donor with rectosigmoid adenocarcinoma.

With regard to this clonotype: This likely stems from a read error, as it lies one base from a far larger clone. The chain recombines TRBV6-8 with TRBJ2-4; D is undetermined. V was cut by 5 bases and J by 6 bases, with 14 bases left in between. Germline lookup yields CDR1 MNHGY and CDR2 SAAAGT. CDR3 length: 14 amino acids. CDR3 in amino acids: CASSEGPVPNIQYF. The DNA for the CDR3 is TGTGCCAGCAGTGAAGGGCCAGTCCCAAACATTCAGTACTTC.

In the case of this clonotype: With a far larger clone one base away, a read error is the likely cause. CDR3 amino acids: CASSLDQAGGVYNEQYF. DNA for the CDR3: TGTGCCAGCAGCTTAGATCAAGCGGGAGGGGTCTACAATGAGCAGTACTTC. J is TRBJ2-5 and V is TRBV11-3, with TRBD2 identical over 10 bases. In germline, CDR1 is SGHNT, CDR2 YENEEA. Trimming cost V 0 bases and J 11 bases; bases outside gene matches: 15. This CDR3 has 17 residues.

This clonotype was found many times. This rearrangement joins TRBV19 to TRBJ2-3; D is unclear. Germline-derived CDR1 and CDR2 are LNHDA and SQIVND (reference sequence). The ends were cut back, 7 bases at V and 5 bases at J, with 13 bases in the middle. This CDR3 region has 13 residues. The CDR3 loop reads CASTPPWGDTQYF. As DNA, the CDR3 is TGTGCCAGTACCCCGCCGTGGGGAGATACGCAGTATTTT.

The chain joins TRBV7-9 to TRBJ2-6; D remains unclear. The CDR3 is 15 amino acids. V lost 3 bases to trimming and J lost 4 bases, with 10 bases between them. Germline assignment: CDR1 SEHNR and CDR2 FQNEAQ (reference sequence). The CDR3 protein is CASSFGFVGANVLTF. CDR3 DNA sequence: TGTGCCAGCAGCTTCGGTTTTGTCGGGGCCAACGTCCTGACTTTC. The entire variable domain, with the rest obtained from reference TRBV7-9 and TRBJ2-6, is as follows: DTGVSQNPRHKITKRGQNVTFRCDPISEHNRLYWYRQTLGQGPEFLTYFQNEAQLEKSRLLSDRFSAERPKGSFSTLEIQRTEQGDSAMYLCASSFGFVGANVLTFGAGSRLTVL.

The V call is TRBV28, the J call TRBJ2-1, with TRBD1 matching 11 bases. V was clipped by 5 bases and J by 3 bases; unmatched bases: 12. Germline loops: CDR1 MDHEN, CDR2 SYDVKM. There are 18 residues in the CDR3. The CDR3 reads CASSPPRWTGGDYNEQFF. The CDR3 DNA is TGTGCCAGCAGTCCCCCCCGATGGACAGGGGGCGACTACAATGAGCAGTTCTTC.

The chain is built from TRBV29-1 and TRBJ2-2, with TRBD1 matching over 10 bases. J gave up 1 base and V 8 bases, and 10 bases lay outside the gene matches. Germline values: CDR1 SQVTM, CDR2 ANQGSEA. CDR3 length equals 16 residues. The CDR3 region has the DNA TGCAGCATTTCGCAGGGACAGGGGAGGAACACCGGGGAGCTGTTTTTT. Its translation: CSISQGQGRNTGELFF.

In its sample, this clonotype was seen a few times. CDR3 protein: CASSSPGQQNNEQFF. The CDR3 nucleotides read TGTGCCAGCAGTTCTCCGGGACAGCAGAACAATGAGCAGTTCTTC. The chain uses TRBV6-1 and TRBJ2-1; TRBD1 matches at 7 bases. After removal of 5 bases from V and 5 bases from J, the junction contained 9 bases not matched to a gene. Germline V gene lookup returns CDR1 MNHNS and CDR2 SASEGT. This CDR3 has 15 residues.

The sample holds many counts of this clonotype. V and J are TRBV5-1 and TRBJ2-4; possibly TRBD1 or TRBD2 for D (6 bases each). Germline CDR1 is SGHRS and CDR2 is YFSETQ. Trimming left V 0 bases short and J 8 bases short, with 12 bases between. The CDR3 loop spans 14 amino acids. The CDR3, as DNA: TGCGCCAGCAGCTTGGCGACAGGCGGGGACATTCAGTACTTC. Its translation: CASSLATGGDIQYF.

Many counts were recorded for this clonotype. The CDR3 loop reads CSARDGRDLSPLHF. The CDR3 DNA reads TGCAGTGCTAGAGATGGGAGAGATTTGTCGCCCCTCCACTTT. The V gene is TRBV20-1, the J gene TRBJ1-6; D not certain. With 0 bases removed from V and 13 bases from J, the gap between germline ends came to 16 bases. The CDR3 runs to 14 residues. Looked up from germline, CDR1 is DFQATT and CDR2 is SNEGSKA (reference sequence).

This clonotype was seen ten or more times. The rearrangement joins TRBV20-1 to TRBJ2-2; perhaps TRBD1 as D (6 bases). The length of the CDR3 is 12 residues. Trimming stripped 6 bases from V and 6 bases from J, with 11 bases between. From germline, CDR1 is DFQATT and CDR2 SNEGSKA (reference sequence). This CDR3 is CSAIQGPGELFF. The CDR3 DNA follows: TGCAGTGCCATACAGGGACCCGGGGAGCTGTTTTTT.

This clonotype was recorded at least ten times. The chain couples TRBV11-3 to TRBJ2-2; 11 bases align to TRBD1. The CDR3 spans 16 residues. V lost 8 bases to trimming and J lost 6 bases; unmatched junction nucleotides: 11. The V gene's germline CDR1 is SGHNT and CDR2 YENEEA. The CDR3 spells CASRLGTGGAAGELFF. DNA for the CDR3: TGTGCCAGCCGGCTGGGGACAGGGGGAGCGGCCGGGGAGCTGTTTTTT. The full variable domain, in which reference TRBV11-3 and TRBJ2-2 provide the parts outside the CDR3, is EAGVVQSPRYKIIEKKQPVAFWCNPISGHNTLYWYLQNLGQGPELLIRYENEEAVDDSQLPKDRFSAERLKGVDSTLKIQPAELGDSAVYLCASRLGTGGAAGELFFGEGSRLTVL.

Worth noting for this clonotype: A read error is the likely source, as a far larger clone sits one nucleotide away. The chain carries TRBV13 and TRBJ2-1; 9 bases match TRBD2. In germline, CDR1 is PRHDT, CDR2 FYEKMQ (reference sequence). The CDR3 is 14 amino acids. The V segment lost 6 bases and the J segment 10 bases; nucleotides outside the gene matches: 10. The CDR3 is CASSDGGGVPEQFF. CDR3 coding DNA: TGTGCCAGCAGTGATGGCGGGGGGGTCCCCGAGCAGTTCTTC.

This clonotype occurred many times. This chain uses TRBV18 with TRBJ2-7; TRBD1 might be the D (6 bases). The CDR3 extends over 16 amino acids. V lost 4 bases and J 2 bases, leaving 18 bases between the germline ends. The germline V gene encodes CDR1 KGHSH and CDR2 LQKENI. CDR3 nucleotide sequence: TGTGCCAGCTCACAGGGGGTAGGCAGGGGTCCCTACGAGCAGTACTTC. Amino acids: CASSQGVGRGPYEQYF.

This chain links TRBV6-8 with TRBJ2-1; perhaps TRBD1 as D (5 bases). The CDR3 length is 14 residues. V was trimmed by 6 bases and J by 4 bases, leaving 13 bases between them. Germline V gene lookup returns CDR1 MNHGY and CDR2 SAAAGT. The CDR3 is CASRSTGSYNEQFF. CDR3 nucleotides: TGTGCCAGCAGGTCCACAGGATCGTACAATGAGCAGTTCTTC.

This clonotype was found many times. This chain links TRBV6-5 with TRBJ2-7; D unclear. The CDR3 is made up of 16 amino acids. Germline V CDR1 and CDR2: MNHEY, SVGAGI. V was clipped by 6 bases and J by 5 bases, with 23 bases between them. The CDR3 region is CASRYRRTDRFNEQYF. In DNA, the CDR3 is TGTGCCAGCAGGTACCGAAGGACCGACCGTTTTAACGAGCAGTACTTC.

This clonotype was seen many times. The chain recombines TRBV6-4 with TRBJ2-2, with 10 bases that match TRBD2. The CDR3 loop spans 14 amino acids. Germline trimming cut 5 bases from V and 3 bases from J; bases unmatched to any gene: 0. The germline CDR1 and CDR2 sequences are MRHNA and SNTAGT. The CDR3 nucleotides read TGTGCCAGCAGTAGCGGGAGGGACACCGGGGAGCTGTTTTTT. Encoded protein: CASSSGRDTGELFF.

This clonotype showed up many times. The chain combines TRBV29-1 with TRBJ1-5; weak D call: TRBD1 (6 bases). The CDR3 length is 14 residues. Trimming left V 4 bases short and J 4 bases short, with 14 bases between. CDR1 and CDR2 (germline): SQVTM, ANQGSEA. The CDR3 reads CSVGGGGNNQPQHF. CDR3 nucleotides: TGCAGCGTTGGGGGGGGGGGCAATAATCAGCCCCAGCATTTT.

This clonotype was detected only once. This likely traces to a read error, being one base from a far larger clone. V usage is TRBV11-2 and J usage is TRBJ2-1; D is ambiguous. With 1 base removed from V and 13 bases from J, the gap between germline ends came to 14 bases. Germline V gene sequence: CDR1 SGHAT, CDR2 FQNNGV. This CDR3 spans 13 amino acids. The CDR3 is CASSLVVGETQFF. The CDR3 DNA sequence: TGTGCCAGCAGCTTAGTAGTCGGAGAGACCCAGTTCTTC.